The next 26 T cell receptor beta chains were all read from a single sample in a study of blood T cell repertoires in COVID-19. Measured with immunoSEQ multiplex PCR; TCRdb has only the in-frame clones, and not every one. The sample carries 90,000 or so clones, about nine tenths recorded once. The specimen sequenced was peripheral blood. Receptors originate from a woman aged 70-85 years with acute or convalescent COVID-19.

The chain couples TRBV18 to TRBJ1-3; D is unclear. V was trimmed by 3 bases and J by 0 bases, leaving 9 bases between them. The CDR3 totals 15 residues. CDR1 and CDR2 (germline): KGHSH, LQKENI. The DNA for the CDR3 is TGTGCCAGCTCACCGGCCGGGATCTCTGGAAACACCATATATTTT. This sequence encodes CASSPAGISGNTIYF.

This rearrangement joins TRBV15 to TRBJ2-1, with 12 bases aligning to TRBD2. CDR1 and CDR2 (germline): LNHNV, YYDKDF (reference sequence). The CDR3 loop spans 19 amino acids. After removal of 0 bases from V and 0 bases from J, the junction contained 6 bases not matched to a gene. CDR3 nucleotide sequence: TGTGCCACCAGCAGAGATGGAGGACTAGCGGGAAGCTCCTACAATGAGCAGTTCTTC. It encodes CATSRDGGLAGSSYNEQFF. The full variable domain, completed using reference TRBV15 and TRBJ2-1, is DAMVIQNPRYQVTQFGKPVTLSCSQTLNHNVMYWYQQKSSQAPKLLFHYYDKDFNNEADTPDNFQSRRPNTSFCFLDIRSPGLGDTAMYLCATSRDGGLAGSSYNEQFFGPGTRLTVL.

The gene calls are TRBV7-9 and TRBJ2-3; the D gene is possibly TRBD2 (7 bases). This CDR3 spans 14 amino acids. Germline V gives CDR1 SEHNR, CDR2 FQNEAQ (reference sequence). V was cut by 3 bases and J by 4 bases, with 11 bases left in between. This CDR3 is CASSLGGGADTQYF. The CDR3 bases are TGTGCCAGCAGCTTGGGAGGGGGGGCAGATACGCAGTATTTT.

V usage is TRBV5-4 and J usage is TRBJ1-2; 11 bases fit TRBD1. This CDR3 has 16 residues. CDR1 is SGHNT, CDR2 YYREEE, per germline (reference sequence). Germline trimming cut 4 bases from V and 2 bases from J; bases unmatched to any gene: 7. CDR3 region: CASSTGQGVMNYGYTF. CDR3 DNA: TGTGCCAGCAGCACGGGACAGGGGGTAATGAACTATGGCTACACCTTC.

This chain joins TRBV24-1 and TRBJ2-2; unclear D gene. Looked up from germline, CDR1 is KGHDR and CDR2 is SFDVKD. CDR3 length: 17 amino acids. Trimming took off 3 bases at V and 0 bases at J, with 13 bases between the two ends. The CDR3 nucleotides read TGTGCCACCAGTGATCCTCTGATTAGTTCGAACACCGGGGAGCTGTTTTTT. Its translation is CATSDPLISSNTGELFF.

The V call is TRBV3-1 (or the pseudogene TRBV3-2), the J call TRBJ2-1; TRBD2 matches at 8 bases. The CDR3 length is 15 residues. Germline V gene data show CDR1 as LGHDT and CDR2 as YNNKEL (reference sequence). V shed 4 bases and J 4 bases; nucleotides not matched to a gene: 6. The CDR3 loop reads CASSLRLATYNEQFF. DNA of the CDR3: TGTGCCAGCAGCCTTAGACTAGCGACATACAATGAGCAGTTCTTC.

V and J are TRBV5-1 and TRBJ1-1, with D maybe TRBD1 (6 bases). This CDR3 spans 13 amino acids. The V end lost 0 bases, the J end lost 3 bases, and 6 bases lay between the germline ends. From germline, CDR1 is SGHRS and CDR2 YFSETQ. The DNA for the CDR3 is TGCGCCAGCAGCTTGGGACAGGACACTGAAGCTTTCTTT. Its protein product is CASSLGQDTEAFF.

The chain has TRBV19 and TRBJ1-2; 9 bases are shared with TRBD1. Germline CDR1 and CDR2: LNHDA and SQIVND (reference sequence). V dropped 7 bases and J dropped 4; count of bases not matched to a gene: 16. CDR3 size: 17 residues. DNA of the CDR3: TGTGCCAGTACCGAAGCCCTGGGACAGGGCAAATTCTATGGCTACACCTTC. This sequence encodes CASTEALGQGKFYGYTF.

The chain has TRBV28 and TRBJ2-7; TRBD1 is a possible D gene (5 bases). CDR1 is MDHEN and CDR2 is SYDVKM in the germline V gene. The CDR3 contains 13 residues. Trimming stripped 6 bases from V and 4 bases from J, with 13 bases between. The chain's CDR3 is CASSVTGDYEQYV. The CDR3 nucleotides read TGTGCCAGCAGCGTAACAGGAGATTACGAGCAGTACGTC.

The chain uses TRBV11-1 and TRBJ2-5; D possibly corresponds to TRBD2 (5 bases). Trimming removed 0 bases from V and 6 bases from J, with 8 bases in between. From germline, CDR1 is SGHAT and CDR2 FQDESV (reference sequence). The CDR3 extends over 13 amino acids. CDR3 bases: TGTGCCAGCAGCTTAGCATCGGGGAAGACCCAGTACTTC. It translates to CASSLASGKTQYF.

The CDR3 DNA reads TGTGCCAGCCTCCAGCCCCCGGAGGGGTACACTGAAGCTTTCTTT. This codes for CASLQPPEGYTEAFF. The V call is TRBV6-5, the J call TRBJ1-1; perhaps TRBD1 as D (5 bases). CDR3 size: 15 residues. The V gene's germline CDR1 is MNHEY and CDR2 SVGAGI. The ends were cut back, 8 bases at V and 3 bases at J, with 19 bases in the middle.

The rearrangement uses TRBV10-2 and TRBJ2-7, with unresolved D. V was shortened by 4 bases and J by 3 bases, with 7 bases between the two germline ends. The CDR3 covers 12 residues. Germline lookup yields CDR1 WSHSY and CDR2 SAAADI. The CDR3 nucleotides are TGCGCCAGCAGTGCGTCCAGCTACGAGCAGTACGTC. Translation gives CASSASSYEQYV.

The genes are TRBV5-1 and TRBJ2-2, with 12 bases that match TRBD1. CDR3 length: 16 residues. Germline CDR1 reads SGHRS; CDR2 reads YFSETQ. Unmatched junction bases numbered 5, after V lost 4 bases and J lost 4 bases. CDR3 in DNA: TGCGCCAGCAGCGAGGGACAGGGGGCGGCCACCGGGGAGCTGTTTTTT. Protein: CASSEGQGAATGELFF.

This chain connects TRBV18 to TRBJ1-5; TRBD1 might be the D (6 bases). This CDR3 has 17 residues. The germline V gene encodes CDR1 KGHSH and CDR2 LQKENI. V was trimmed by 5 bases and J by 0 bases, leaving 17 bases between them. As DNA, the CDR3 is TGTGCCAGCTCAAACGACGGGACACCGCATAGCAATCAGCCCCAGCATTTT. It translates to CASSNDGTPHSNQPQHF.

The chain carries TRBV30 and TRBJ1-6; TRBD1 matches at 10 bases. The V gene's germline CDR1 is GTSNPN and CDR2 SVGIG (reference sequence). J was trimmed by 5 bases and V by 3 bases; bases with no gene match: 19. The CDR3 runs to 20 residues. The chain's CDR3 is CAWRKPRDRGGGQDNSPLHF. The CDR3 DNA sequence: TGTGCCTGGAGGAAACCGCGGGACAGGGGAGGCGGCCAAGATAATTCACCCCTCCACTTT.

This rearrangement joins TRBV27 to TRBJ1-5, with 9 positions matching TRBD1. J lost 4 bases, V lost 4 bases, and 11 bases had no gene match. Looked up from germline, CDR1 is MNHEY and CDR2 is SMNVEV (reference sequence). The CDR3 sequence is 17 residues long. CDR3 protein: CASSSTGGPRRNQPQHF. CDR3 nucleotide sequence: TGTGCCAGCAGTTCCACAGGGGGCCCTAGGAGGAATCAGCCCCAGCATTTT.

V and J are TRBV10-1 and TRBJ1-1, with a possible D match to TRBD1 (5 bases). The CDR3 is 15 amino acids. V dropped 0 bases and J dropped 2 bases, with 10 bases sitting between them. Germline-derived CDR1 and CDR2 are WNHNN and SYGVQD (reference sequence). CDR3 amino acids: CASSESRRTNTEAFF. The DNA of the CDR3 is TGCGCCAGCAGTGAGTCTAGGCGGACAAACACTGAAGCTTTCTTT.

This rearrangement joins TRBV28 to TRBJ2-3; the match to TRBD2 covers 12 bases. Germline V CDR1 and CDR2: MDHEN, SYDVKM. This CDR3 is built from 19 residues. Unmatched junction bases numbered 11, after V lost 3 bases and J lost 1 base. The CDR3 spells CASSFVASGRALRTDTQYF. CDR3 sequence (DNA): TGTGCCAGCAGTTTTGTCGCTAGCGGGAGGGCCCTCCGCACAGATACGCAGTATTTT.

The chain links TRBV5-6 to TRBJ2-2; D remains ambiguous. Trimming took off 4 bases at V and 6 bases at J, with 10 bases between the two ends. The CDR3 is made up of 13 amino acids. Per germline, CDR1 SGHDT and CDR2 YYEEEE. The chain's CDR3 is CASSGRFPGELFF. As DNA, the CDR3 is TGTGCCAGCAGCGGCAGATTTCCCGGGGAGCTGTTTTTT.

This clone was picked up one time. The V call is TRBV7-2, the J call TRBJ2-1, with 10 bases fitting TRBD2. V shed 2 bases and J 4 bases; nucleotides not matched to a gene: 2. The CDR3 extends over 15 amino acids. Germline CDR1 SGHTA, CDR2 FQGNSA. In DNA form, the CDR3 reads TGTGCCAGCAGCTTAAAACTAGCGGGGTACAATGAGCAGTTCTTC. This gives the protein CASSLKLAGYNEQFF.

The J gene is TRBJ2-7, the V gene TRBV3-1 (or the pseudogene TRBV3-2), with D perhaps TRBD1 (5 bases). The CDR3 length is 14 residues. Germline V gene lookup returns CDR1 LGHDT and CDR2 YNNKEL (reference sequence). Trimming took 0 bases from V and 3 from J, leaving 9 bases between them. The CDR3 sequence: CASSQEAGHYEQYF. The CDR3 DNA follows: TGTGCCAGCAGCCAAGAGGCAGGGCACTACGAGCAGTACTTC.

This clone was counted once. V and J are TRBV28 and TRBJ2-5; TRBD2 might be the D (7 bases). CDR3 length equals 17 residues. The V and J ends lost 3 bases and 1 base respectively, with 18 bases between them. CDR1 and CDR2 from the germline V gene are MDHEN and SYDVKM. Written as DNA, the CDR3 is TGTGCCAGCAGTTTTGGCGGACTGGCGGGGGCCCAAGAGACCCAGTACTTC. Translation: CASSFGGLAGAQETQYF. The whole variable domain, remainder taken from reference TRBV28 and TRBJ2-5, is DVKVTQSSRYLVKRTGEKVFLECVQDMDHENMFWYRQDPGLGLRLIYFSYDVKMKEKGDIPEGYSVSREKKERFSLILESASTNQTSMYLCASSFGGLAGAQETQYFGPGTRLLVL.

This clone was counted once. The genes are TRBV10-1 and TRBJ1-3, with TRBD1 as a possible D gene (6 bases). V was cut by 6 bases and J by 0 bases, with 9 bases left in between. This CDR3 comprises 14 residues. Germline CDR1 is WNHNN and CDR2 is SYGVQD (reference sequence). The CDR3 region is CASRKDSSGNTIYF. CDR3 DNA sequence: TGCGCCAGCAGAAAGGACAGCTCTGGAAACACCATATATTTT.

The rearrangement links TRBV10-3 to TRBJ1-2, with TRBD1 matching 7 bases. Trimming removed 10 bases from V and 6 bases from J; junction bases left unmatched: 11. Germline CDR1 reads ENHRY; CDR2 reads SYGVKD. CDR3 length: 13 amino acids. The CDR3 loop reads CATALGQRDGYTF. CDR3 bases: TGTGCCACCGCGTTGGGACAGCGAGATGGCTACACCTTC.

The chain joins TRBV19 to TRBJ1-5; possible D gene TRBD1, 6 bases. The length of the CDR3 is 13 residues. The germline CDR1 and CDR2 sequences are LNHDA and SQIVND (reference sequence). The ends were cut back, 4 bases at V and 8 bases at J, with 12 bases in the middle. The CDR3 bases are TGTGCCAGTAGTAAACAGCAGGGGAAGCCCCAGCATTTT. It translates to CASSKQQGKPQHF.

The rearrangement joins TRBV18 to TRBJ1-6; D is ambiguous. Trimming left V 6 bases short and J 8 bases short, with 14 bases between. The CDR3 length is 14 residues. Germline CDR1 reads KGHSH; CDR2 reads LQKENI. CDR3 nucleotide sequence: TGTGCCAGCTCGTCCGGGAGATCTGATTCACCCCTCCACTTT. It yields the protein CASSSGRSDSPLHF.